One sample yielded the 19 T cell receptor beta chains listed below, sequenced in a study of control samples from healthy donors and cancer patients. Clones were sequenced by immunoSEQ multiplex PCR, and TCRdb holds only the in-frame ones, with some missing. In the table there are 150,000 or so clones, 93% of which are singletons. The specimen was blood. The receptors shown here come from a young man in good health.

V is TRBV2 and J is TRBJ1-3; 8 bases are shared with TRBD1. Trimming cost V 7 bases and J 0 bases; bases outside gene matches: 23. Germline values: CDR1 SNHLY, CDR2 FYNNEI. The CDR3 sequence is 21 residues long. The DNA for the CDR3 is TGTGCCAGCAACTATCAATGGGGACAGGCCACCAAGAGATTCTCTGGAAACACCATATATTTT. Residues: CASNYQWGQATKRFSGNTIYF.

The CDR3 loop reads CASSLGTGALEAFF. In DNA form, the CDR3 reads TGTGCCAGCAGCTTGGGGACGGGGGCCCTTGAAGCTTTCTTT. This chain connects TRBV5-4 to TRBJ1-1, with D possibly matching TRBD1 (6 bases). Germline loops: CDR1 SGHNT, CDR2 YYREEE (reference sequence). The CDR3 covers 14 residues. Trimming cost V 0 bases and J 7 bases, with 13 bases left between them.

V is TRBV27 and J is TRBJ2-6; D tentatively fits TRBD1 or TRBD2 (6 bases each). Trimming stripped 5 bases from V and 0 bases from J, with 17 bases between. CDR3 length: 18 residues. Germline V gene data show CDR1 as MNHEY and CDR2 as SMNVEV (reference sequence). The CDR3 coding sequence is TGTGCCAGCAGTCCCCCGGCAGGGGAGGTCTCTGGGGCCAACGTCCTGACTTTC. Its protein product is CASSPPAGEVSGANVLTF.

The chain employs TRBV7-2 and TRBJ2-2; 9 nucleotides match TRBD1. This CDR3 contains 16 residues. Germline-derived CDR1 and CDR2 are SGHTA and FQGNSA. V was pared by 3 bases and J by 6 bases, with 8 bases of the junction left unmatched. The CDR3 sequence is CASSFSGTGNSGELFF. The CDR3 DNA is TGTGCCAGCAGCTTCTCCGGGACAGGGAATTCCGGGGAGCTGTTTTTT.

This clone appeared a single time. This sequence joins TRBV15 and TRBJ1-1, with 10 bases identical to TRBD1. V was clipped by 1 base and J by 1 base; unmatched bases: 0. Germline V gene lookup returns CDR1 LNHNV and CDR2 YYDKDF (reference sequence). There are 15 residues in the CDR3. This CDR3 is CATSRGTGGNTEAFF. The CDR3, as DNA: TGTGCCACCAGCAGAGGGACAGGGGGGAACACTGAAGCTTTCTTT.

CDR3 sequence: CASSTGLAGGGETQYF. The CDR3 DNA sequence: TGTGCCAGCAGCACGGGACTAGCGGGAGGGGGGGAGACCCAGTACTTC. The chain employs TRBV5-4 and TRBJ2-5; 16 bases map to TRBD2. The V gene's germline CDR1 is SGHNT and CDR2 YYREEE (reference sequence). Unmatched junction bases numbered 5, after V lost 4 bases and J lost 5 bases. This CDR3 has 16 amino acids.

The chain has TRBV9 and TRBJ2-3, with D perhaps TRBD1 or TRBD2 (5 bases each). This CDR3 comprises 16 residues. Germline lookup yields CDR1 SGDLS and CDR2 YYNGEE. Trimming cost V 3 bases and J 6 bases, with 20 bases left between them. CDR3 sequence: CASSAGPRSGLDTQYF. The CDR3 DNA reads TGTGCCAGCAGCGCGGGGCCCCGGAGCGGTTTGGATACGCAGTATTTT.

This chain connects TRBV5-6 to TRBJ1-6; no reliable D call. The CDR3 runs to 11 residues. V lost 0 bases and J 19 bases, leaving 11 bases between the germline ends. CDR1 and CDR2 from the germline V gene are SGHDT and YYEEEE. CDR3 sequence reads: CASSLGAQKHF. The CDR3 DNA reads as TGTGCCAGCAGCTTGGGGGCGCAAAAACACTTT.

The V and J genes are TRBV5-1 and TRBJ2-7; 7 bases are shared with TRBD2. Trimming took 4 bases from V and 3 from J; bases not matched to a gene: 10. The CDR3 runs to 15 residues. The germline CDR1 and CDR2 sequences are SGHRS and YFSETQ. The CDR3, as DNA: TGCGCCAGCAGCCCGGAGGCTAGCGGCAGCTACGAGCAGTACTTC. This sequence encodes CASSPEASGSYEQYF.

CDR3 DNA sequence: TGTGCCAGCAGCCAGCAGGGCCTAGCGGGAGGCGAGCAGTACTTC. Protein product: CASSQQGLAGGEQYF. The chain has TRBV7-2 and TRBJ2-7, with 11 bases identical to TRBD2. The CDR3 loop spans 15 amino acids. Per the germline V gene, CDR1 is SGHTA and CDR2 is FQGNSA. Trimming took 5 bases from V and 6 from J; bases not matched to a gene: 9. Drawing the rest from reference TRBV7-2 and TRBJ2-7, the complete variable domain is GAGVSQSPSNKVTEKGKDVELRCDPISGHTALYWYRQSLGQGLEFLIYFQGNSAPDKSGLPSDRFSAERTGGSVSTLTIQRTQQEDSAVYLCASSQQGLAGGEQYFGPGTRLTVT.

V gene TRBV7-8 combines with J gene TRBJ2-2; TRBD2 matches 11 bases. The J segment lost 4 bases and the V segment lost 4 bases, leaving 5 bases of the junction unmatched. Per the germline V gene, CDR1 is SGHVS and CDR2 is FQNEAQ. The CDR3 totals 16 residues. In DNA form, the CDR3 reads TGTGCCAGCAGCTGGGGACTAGCGGTCGTCACCGGGGAGCTGTTTTTT. Amino acid sequence: CASSWGLAVVTGELFF.

This chain links TRBV19 with TRBJ2-1; 15 bases are shared with TRBD2. V was clipped by 6 bases and J by 10 bases; unmatched bases: 7. Germline CDR1 LNHDA, CDR2 SQIVND (reference sequence). CDR3 length equals 15 residues. The DNA of the CDR3 is TGTGCCAGTAGCGAAAGGACTAGCGGGAGGGTGGAGCAGTTCTTC. Residues: CASSERTSGRVEQFF. Filled out from reference TRBV19 and TRBJ2-1, the complete variable domain reads DGGITQSPKYLFRKEGQNVTLSCEQNLNHDAMYWYRQDPGQGLRLIYYSQIVNDFQKGDIAEGYSVSREKKESFPLTVTSAQKNPTAFYLCASSERTSGRVEQFFGPGTRLTVL.

The chain is built from TRBV27 and TRBJ1-2; possibly TRBD1 for D (5 bases). Trimming took off 6 bases at V and 0 bases at J, with 8 bases between the two ends. In germline, CDR1 is MNHEY, CDR2 SMNVEV (reference sequence). The CDR3 covers 13 residues. This CDR3 is CASSLGANYGYTF. CDR3 nucleotide sequence: TGTGCCAGCAGCCTAGGGGCTAACTATGGCTACACCTTC.

As for this clone: It may be a read error: a sequence one base away is much more abundant. Other DNA sequences in this specimen translate into the identical CDR3. The rearrangement joins TRBV12-3 or TRBV12-4 to TRBJ2-2; no firm D call. Trimming took off 4 bases at V and 5 bases at J, with 5 bases between the two ends. There are 12 residues in the CDR3. The CDR3: CASSYKTGELFF. The DNA for the CDR3 is TGTGCCAGCAGTTATAAAACCGGGGAGCTGTTTTTT.

The J gene is TRBJ1-6, the V gene TRBV30; 8 bases align to TRBD1. The CDR3 has 15 residues. V lost 1 base to trimming and J lost 8 bases; unmatched junction nucleotides: 7. Germline assignment: CDR1 GTSNPN and CDR2 SVGIG (reference sequence). CDR3 region: CAWSDRGQDDSPLHF. In nucleotides, the CDR3 is TGTGCCTGGAGTGACCGGGGACAGGACGATTCACCCCTCCACTTT.

The chain has TRBV7-2 and TRBJ1-5; D is perhaps TRBD1 (5 bases). V lost 3 bases to trimming and J lost 1 base, with 10 bases between them. Germline CDR1 SGHTA, CDR2 FQGNSA. The CDR3 runs 15 residues. CDR3 sequence: CASSLSGYSNQPQHF. The CDR3 DNA follows: TGTGCCAGCAGCTTGTCAGGGTACAGCAATCAGCCCCAGCATTTT.

The chain employs TRBV9 and TRBJ2-7; TRBD2 is a possible D gene (5 bases). The V end was cut by 0 bases, the J end by 4 bases, with 14 bases between. The CDR3 is 15 residues long. CDR1 is SGDLS and CDR2 is YYNGEE in the germline V gene. In DNA, the CDR3 is TGTGCCAGCAGCGTAGATCCGAGGGAATCGTACGAGCAGTACTTC. It codes for CASSVDPRESYEQYF.

V and J are TRBV4-1 and TRBJ1-1; tentatively, D is TRBD1 (5 bases). This CDR3 comprises 15 residues. Per the germline V gene, CDR1 is MGHRA and CDR2 is YSYEKL. V shed 2 bases and J shed 2 bases, with 12 bases lying between them. CDR3 DNA sequence: TGCGCCAGCAGCCAAAGGGACGTCGTAAACACTGAAGCTTTCTTT. Amino acids: CASSQRDVVNTEAFF.

In DNA form, the CDR3 reads TGTGCCAGCAGCCATGGCCTAGGGATGAGGTACACTGAAGCTTTCTTT. Amino acid sequence: CASSHGLGMRYTEAFF. The chain joins TRBV14 to TRBJ1-1; D gene ambiguous. The CDR3 runs to 16 residues. Per germline, CDR1 SGHDN and CDR2 FVKESK. The germline V and J ends were trimmed by 3 bases and 3 bases, with 17 bases remaining between them.